This TCR beta chain was found in a study of blood T cell repertoires in COVID-19. The table came from immunoSEQ multiplex PCR; TCRdb's copy has only in-frame clones and leaves some out. The sample yields some 87,000 clones, roughly 80% seen once. The CDR3 sequence is 15 residues long. Trimming removed 3 bases from V and 10 bases from J, with 16 bases in between. CDR1 is LGHNA, CDR2 YNFKEQ, per germline. Sequenced input: peripheral blood. This TCR came from a woman in her seventies with active or convalescent COVID-19. This chain connects TRBV4-2 to TRBJ1-6; perhaps TRBD1 as D (5 bases). The chain's CDR3 is CASSQVWTTQSPLHF. In DNA, the CDR3 is TGTGCCAGCAGCCAGGTTTGGACAACTCAATCACCCCTCCACTTT.